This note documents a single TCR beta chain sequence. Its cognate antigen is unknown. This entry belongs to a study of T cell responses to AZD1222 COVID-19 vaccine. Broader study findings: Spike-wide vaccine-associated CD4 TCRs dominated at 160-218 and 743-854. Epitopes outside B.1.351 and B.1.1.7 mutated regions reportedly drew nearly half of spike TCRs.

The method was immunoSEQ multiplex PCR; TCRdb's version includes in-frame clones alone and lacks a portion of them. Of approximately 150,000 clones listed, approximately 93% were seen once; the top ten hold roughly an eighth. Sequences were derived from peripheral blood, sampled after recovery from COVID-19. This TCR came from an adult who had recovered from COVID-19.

CDR3 region: CASSSPGIHSPLHF. DNA for the CDR3: TGTGCCAGCAGCTCTCCGGGAATCCATTCACCCCTCCACTTT. The chain carries TRBV5-8 and TRBJ1-6, with D unresolved. The V gene's germline CDR1 is SGHTS and CDR2 YDEGEE. The germline V and J ends were trimmed by 3 bases and 8 bases, with 12 bases remaining between them. This CDR3 spans 14 amino acids.